The rows below give T cell receptor beta chains drawn from one sample of a study of cytomegalovirus exposure and HLA in healthy donors. Only in-frame clones appear in the TCRdb table, and some are missing; sequencing was by immunoSEQ multiplex PCR. The data show about 90,000 clones, just under 90% seen once. Material for sequencing was PBMCs. These receptors came from a young man in good health and CMV-seronegative. Both conserved end residues are part of each CDR3. D genes are given only for firm matches. Only some rows state a clone size, as once, few, many or a class for expanded clones.

V gene: TRBV10-2; J gene: TRBJ1-5; D gene: NA; clone size: once; CDR3 DNA: TGCGCCAGCAGTGAGCCGGGGAGCAATCAGCCCCAGCATTTT; CDR3 protein: CASSEPGSNQPQHF
V gene: TRBV28; J gene: TRBJ1-2; D gene: TRBD1; clone size: once; CDR3 DNA: TGTGCCAGCAGAGAACAGGGGAAGATATATGGCTACACCTTC; CDR3 protein: CASREQGKIYGYTF
V gene: TRBV6-6; J gene: TRBJ2-7; D gene: NA; clone size: NA; CDR3 DNA: TGTGCCAGCAGTTACTCGGGGAGCTACGAGCAGTACTTC; CDR3 protein: CASSYSGSYEQYF
V gene: TRBV19; J gene: TRBJ2-3; D gene: NA; clone size: NA; CDR3 DNA: TGTGCCAGTAGTAATGGGGAGGCAACAGATACGCAGTATTTT; CDR3 protein: CASSNGEATDTQYF
V gene: TRBV7-9; J gene: TRBJ1-1; D gene: TRBD1; clone size: NA; CDR3 DNA: TGTGCCAGCAGCTTAGCGGGGACAGGGGCCACTGAAGCTTTCTTT; CDR3 protein: CASSLAGTGATEAFF
V gene: TRBV21-1; J gene: TRBJ2-7; D gene: NA; clone size: NA; CDR3 DNA: TGTGCCAGCAGCAAGACGTCCCGGGACAGGGGGCGTCACTACGAGCAGTACTTC; CDR3 protein: CASSKTSRDRGRHYEQYF
V gene: TRBV28; J gene: TRBJ2-7; D gene: NA; clone size: NA; CDR3 DNA: TGTGCCAGCGTGCCGGGACTCCAAGGCTCCTACGAGCAGTACTTC; CDR3 protein: CASVPGLQGSYEQYF
V gene: TRBV6-1; J gene: TRBJ2-5; D gene: NA; clone size: NA; CDR3 DNA: TGTGCCAGCAGGGTTACAACGGAGACCCAGTACTTC; CDR3 protein: CASRVTTETQYF
V gene: TRBV6-5; J gene: TRBJ2-3; D gene: TRBD1; clone size: few; CDR3 DNA: TGTGCCAGCAGTTCCCGACCGACAGGGGGCACAGATACGCAGTATTTT; CDR3 protein: CASSSRPTGGTDTQYF
V gene: TRBV18; J gene: TRBJ1-2; D gene: NA; clone size: few; CDR3 DNA: TGTGCCAGCTCACCACCGGTTGCTCCTATCGGCTACACCTTC; CDR3 protein: CASSPPVAPIGYTF
V gene: TRBV18; J gene: TRBJ2-7; D gene: NA; clone size: NA; CDR3 DNA: TGTGCCAGCTCACCTCTGGACGACTACGAGCAGTACTTC; CDR3 protein: CASSPLDDYEQYF
V gene: TRBV7-8; J gene: TRBJ1-5; D gene: NA; clone size: few; CDR3 DNA: TGTGCCAGCAGCTTAGCGCGGGGGGGAGTAGGCAATCAGCCCCAGCATTTT; CDR3 protein: CASSLARGGVGNQPQHF
V gene: TRBV7-3; J gene: TRBJ2-7; D gene: TRBD2; clone size: NA; CDR3 DNA: TGTGCCAGCAGCTTAACGAGCGGGGGTCCCTACGAGCAGTACTTC; CDR3 protein: CASSLTSGGPYEQYF
V gene: TRBV9; J gene: TRBJ2-7; D gene: NA; clone size: NA; CDR3 DNA: TGTGCCAGCAGCGTTACAGGCTTTATCTACGAGCAGTACTTC; CDR3 protein: CASSVTGFIYEQYF
V gene: TRBV7-9; J gene: TRBJ2-3; D gene: TRBD2; clone size: medium-sized; CDR3 DNA: TGTGCCAGCAGCTCCGCCCGACTAGCGGGAGAGAGGAGGGATACGCAGTATTTT; CDR3 protein: CASSSARLAGERRDTQYF
V gene: TRBV6-6; J gene: TRBJ2-2; D gene: NA; clone size: NA; CDR3 DNA: TGTGCCAGCAGTTACTCCGCACAGGCCGGGGAGCTGTTTTTT; CDR3 protein: CASSYSAQAGELFF
V gene: TRBV18; J gene: TRBJ2-5; D gene: NA; clone size: NA; CDR3 DNA: TGTGCCAGCTCACCTGGACAGCAAGAGACCCAGTACTTC; CDR3 protein: CASSPGQQETQYF
V gene: TRBV7-2; J gene: TRBJ2-5; D gene: TRBD2; clone size: NA; CDR3 DNA: TGTGCCAGCAGCACCCGGGGGGACTACCGCCCCATGGAGACCCAGTACTTC; CDR3 protein: CASSTRGDYRPMETQYF
V gene: TRBV28; J gene: TRBJ2-1; D gene: NA; clone size: NA; CDR3 DNA: TGTGCCAGCAGTTTGCGTGGATACCGGGACTCCTACAATGAGCAGTTCTTC; CDR3 protein: CASSLRGYRDSYNEQFF
V gene: TRBV30; J gene: TRBJ1-5; D gene: NA; clone size: NA; CDR3 DNA: TGTGCCTGGAGTGTAGGGCAGGGCCATCAGCCCCAGCATTTT; CDR3 protein: CAWSVGQGHQPQHF
V gene: TRBV5-5; J gene: TRBJ2-3; D gene: NA; clone size: NA; CDR3 DNA: TGTGCCAGCAGCTTGGTTAGGGTTGGGGTCGGGGGCACAGATACGCAGTATTTT; CDR3 protein: CASSLVRVGVGGTDTQYF
V gene: TRBV2; J gene: TRBJ2-7; D gene: NA; clone size: NA; CDR3 DNA: TGTGCCAGCAGTGAATCGGGGAGAGAGCAGTACTTC; CDR3 protein: CASSESGREQYF
V gene: TRBV7-3; J gene: TRBJ2-1; D gene: NA; clone size: NA; CDR3 DNA: TGTGCCAGCAGCTTAAGGGTTCGCGGAAGTACCTACAATGAGCAGTTCTTC; CDR3 protein: CASSLRVRGSTYNEQFF
V gene: TRBV7-2; J gene: TRBJ2-7; D gene: TRBD1; clone size: NA; CDR3 DNA: TGTGCCAGCAGCACGAACAGGGGTAGCCACGAGCAGTACTTC; CDR3 protein: CASSTNRGSHEQYF
V gene: TRBV23-1; J gene: TRBJ1-5; D gene: TRBD1; clone size: NA; CDR3 DNA: TGCGCCAGCAGTCAATCATGGACAGGGAGAAATCAGCCCCAGCATTTT; CDR3 protein: CASSQSWTGRNQPQHF
V gene: TRBV6-1; J gene: TRBJ2-3; D gene: NA; clone size: NA; CDR3 DNA: TGTGCCAGCAGTGAATCTGAGCAGGGTTCCGATACGCAGTATTTT; CDR3 protein: CASSESEQGSDTQYF
V gene: TRBV19; J gene: TRBJ1-1; D gene: TRBD1; clone size: NA; CDR3 DNA: TGTGCCAGTAGTATAGAGACGACAGGGGTCACTGAAGCTTTCTTT; CDR3 protein: CASSIETTGVTEAFF
V gene: TRBV7-2; J gene: TRBJ2-3; D gene: TRBD2; clone size: once; CDR3 DNA: TGTGCCAGCAGCCCCCGCGAGGGCGGGAGGGCCGCAGATACGCAGTATTTT; CDR3 protein: CASSPREGGRAADTQYF
V gene: TRBV9; J gene: TRBJ2-1; D gene: NA; clone size: NA; CDR3 DNA: TGTGCCAGCAGCGTGGAGGGGAATTCCTACAATGAGCAGTTCTTC; CDR3 protein: CASSVEGNSYNEQFF
V gene: TRBV5-6; J gene: TRBJ2-3; D gene: TRBD1; clone size: NA; CDR3 DNA: TGTGCCAGCAGCTCCCACCAGGGGGTGAGAGATACGCAGTATTTT; CDR3 protein: CASSSHQGVRDTQYF
V gene: TRBV11-2; J gene: TRBJ2-7; D gene: NA; clone size: NA; CDR3 DNA: TGTGCCAGCAGCACAACTAGGCAAATCTACGAGCAGTACTTC; CDR3 protein: CASSTTRQIYEQYF
V gene: TRBV29-1; J gene: TRBJ2-3; D gene: TRBD1; clone size: NA; CDR3 DNA: TGCACCGGGACAGGGTTCACAGATACGCAGTATTTT; CDR3 protein: CTGTGFTDTQYF
V gene: TRBV30; J gene: TRBJ1-2; D gene: NA; clone size: NA; CDR3 DNA: TGTGCCTGGAGTACCCCACCAGGGGACTATGGCTACACCTTC; CDR3 protein: CAWSTPPGDYGYTF
V gene: TRBV4-1; J gene: TRBJ2-7; D gene: TRBD2; clone size: NA; CDR3 DNA: TGCGCCAGCAGCCAAGATACCGGGACTAGCGCCAGGAGCTCCTACGAGCAGTACTTC; CDR3 protein: CASSQDTGTSARSSYEQYF
V gene: TRBV7-9; J gene: TRBJ2-1; D gene: TRBD2; clone size: NA; CDR3 DNA: TGTTCCAGCAGCCCGAAACGAATAGGACTAGCGTCGTTCAATGAGCAGTTCTTC; CDR3 protein: CSSSPKRIGLASFNEQFF
V gene: TRBV19; J gene: TRBJ2-7; D gene: TRBD1; clone size: NA; CDR3 DNA: TGTGCCAGTAGCTACACGGTCCCACAGGGGGACAGCTCCTACGAGCAGTACTTC; CDR3 protein: CASSYTVPQGDSSYEQYF
V gene: TRBV14; J gene: TRBJ1-6; D gene: NA; clone size: NA; CDR3 DNA: TGTGCCAGCAGCCATGGGGCAGGGTATTCACCCCTCCACTTT; CDR3 protein: CASSHGAGYSPLHF
V gene: TRBV6-5; J gene: TRBJ1-6; D gene: TRBD1; clone size: NA; CDR3 DNA: TGTGCCAGCAGCACCGACAGGGGGAATAATTCACCCCTCCACTTT; CDR3 protein: CASSTDRGNNSPLHF
V gene: TRBV19; J gene: TRBJ1-4; D gene: TRBD1; clone size: NA; CDR3 DNA: TGTGCCAGTAGTATACCCCCGCTTTTGGGGACAGAGAATGAAAAACTGTTTTTT; CDR3 protein: CASSIPPLLGTENEKLFF
V gene: TRBV5-1; J gene: TRBJ2-7; D gene: NA; clone size: NA; CDR3 DNA: TGCGCCAGCAGCCTAATACCCGGGGGTAGCTACGAGCAGTACTTC; CDR3 protein: CASSLIPGGSYEQYF